One and the same sample provided the 17 T cell receptor beta chains below, sequenced in a study of beta chain features in type 1 diabetes. TCRB transcripts that were expressed got sequenced, as all of the isolated RNA had been reverse transcribed. Sequencing used immunoSEQ multiplex PCR; TCRdb keeps in-frame clones, though not all of them. This repertoire shows around 150,000 clones, around 8% found once; its top ten account for 0.65%. The specimen was central memory CD4+ T cells from blood. These receptors all stem from a young man in good health.

The table lists this clone with many counts. The chain uses TRBV20-1 and TRBJ2-3, with unresolved D. Trimming cost V 3 bases and J 3 bases, with 4 bases left between them. CDR1 and CDR2 from the germline V gene are DFQATT and SNEGSKA (reference sequence). The CDR3 runs to 11 residues. For the CDR3, the DNA is TGCAGTGCTAGCCCTACAGATACGCAGTATTTT. It is translated as CSASPTDTQYF.

There are a few counts of this clone. This sequence joins TRBV27 and TRBJ2-2, with TRBD1 as a possible D gene (5 bases). CDR3 length: 14 residues. V was clipped by 6 bases and J by 1 base, with 9 bases between them. Per the germline V gene, CDR1 is MNHEY and CDR2 is SMNVEV (reference sequence). CDR3 region: CASRQGRNTGELFF. CDR3 sequence (DNA): TGTGCCAGCAGGCAGGGTAGGAACACCGGGGAGCTGTTTTTT.

V and J are TRBV4-1 and TRBJ2-1, with TRBD2 as a possible D gene (6 bases). The V gene lost 4 bases and the J gene lost 4 bases, with 17 bases spanning the gap. Per germline, CDR1 MGHRA and CDR2 YSYEKL. This CDR3 has 16 amino acids. This chain's CDR3 is CASSLLGGSTYNEQFF. CDR3 DNA: TGCGCCAGCAGCCTACTTGGGGGGAGTACATACAATGAGCAGTTCTTC.

This clone was counted only a few times. The chain carries TRBV11-2 and TRBJ1-6; TRBD1 is a possible D gene (6 bases). V was shortened by 4 bases and J by 5 bases, with 12 bases between the two germline ends. CDR1 is SGHAT, CDR2 FQNNGV, per germline. The CDR3 is 15 amino acids. In DNA, the CDR3 is TGTGCCAGCAGCTCGACAGGCCAACATAATTCACCCCTCCACTTT. Translation gives CASSSTGQHNSPLHF. The full variable domain, its missing parts supplied by reference TRBV11-2 and TRBJ1-6, is EAGVAQSPRYKIIEKRQSVAFWCNPISGHATLYWYQQILGQGPKLLIQFQNNGVVDDSQLPKDRFSAERLKGVDSTLKIQPAKLEDSAVYLCASSSTGQHNSPLHFGNGTRLTVT.

Many counts were recorded for this clone. The V call is TRBV11-2, the J call TRBJ2-3, with D uncertain. Germline CDR1 and CDR2: SGHAT and FQNNGV. V was pared by 1 base and J by 4 bases, with 12 bases between. The CDR3 length is 15 residues. The CDR3 loop reads CASSLVTGGADTQYF. CDR3 nucleotide sequence: TGTGCCAGCAGCTTAGTGACGGGTGGCGCAGATACGCAGTATTTT.

This clone was observed a handful of times. This sequence joins TRBV4-1 and TRBJ2-3, with TRBD2 matching over 10 bases. Germline CDR1 and CDR2: MGHRA and YSYEKL. Germline trimming cut 7 bases from V and 2 bases from J; bases unmatched to any gene: 15. The CDR3 has 18 amino acids. The CDR3 here is CASNPRAGGPGNTDTQYF. The CDR3 region has the DNA TGCGCCAGCAACCCCCGAGCGGGAGGGCCGGGTAACACAGATACGCAGTATTTT.

This sequence joins TRBV14 and TRBJ1-2; no firm D call. Germline V gene sequence: CDR1 SGHDN, CDR2 FVKESK. Trimming stripped 4 bases from V and 3 bases from J, with 9 bases between. The CDR3 spans 13 residues. The DNA of the CDR3 is TGTGCCAGCAGCCCTGAGCGGGACTATGGCTACACCTTC. This codes for CASSPERDYGYTF.

This clone has just a few counts. The rearrangement joins TRBV21-1 to TRBJ2-3; no check of the table's D call, TRBD1, against the DNA was made. TRBV21-1 is a pseudogene locus. The CDR3 has 19 residues. CDR3 sequence: CASSKRKPGQGAIADTQYF. In nucleotides, the CDR3 is TGTGCCAGCAGCAAAAGAAAACCGGGACAGGGGGCGATCGCAGATACGCAGTATTTT.

V and J are TRBV11-2 and TRBJ1-6; possible D gene TRBD1, 6 bases. Germline values: CDR1 SGHAT, CDR2 FQNNGV. V was pared by 6 bases and J by 7 bases, with 13 bases between. The CDR3 length is 14 residues. CDR3 in amino acids: CASSRNRDNSPLHF. The CDR3 DNA reads as TGTGCCAGCAGTCGGAACAGGGACAATTCACCCCTCCACTTT.

This clone was seen a few times. This sequence joins TRBV27 and TRBJ2-5, with D perhaps TRBD2 (6 bases). Per the germline V gene, CDR1 is MNHEY and CDR2 is SMNVEV (reference sequence). V was shortened by 1 base and J by 4 bases, with 10 bases between the two germline ends. The CDR3 runs to 14 residues. In nucleotides, the CDR3 is TGTGCCAGCAGTTTATGGAGGGAATCAGAGACCCAGTACTTC. This encodes CASSLWRESETQYF.

The V call is TRBV7-2, the J call TRBJ2-7; 8 nucleotides line up with TRBD2. Germline-derived CDR1 and CDR2 are SGHTA and FQGNSA. The CDR3 consists of 16 residues. V was clipped by 3 bases and J by 2 bases; unmatched bases: 9. DNA of the CDR3: TGTGCCAGCAGCTTTTTTGGAGCGGGGGCTGCCTACGAGCAGTACTTC. It is translated as CASSFFGAGAAYEQYF. Full variable domain (missing parts from reference TRBV7-2 and TRBJ2-7): GAGVSQSPSNKVTEKGKDVELRCDPISGHTALYWYRQSLGQGLEFLIYFQGNSAPDKSGLPSDRFSAERTGGSVSTLTIQRTQQEDSAVYLCASSFFGAGAAYEQYFGPGTRLTVT.

This clone was detected only a few times. This chain connects TRBV7-3 to TRBJ2-3; 12 bases are shared with TRBD2. There are 17 residues in the CDR3. Germline CDR1 SGHTA, CDR2 FQGTGA. V lost 7 bases to trimming and J lost 5 bases; unmatched junction nucleotides: 13. This CDR3 reads CASTERLAGGPGDTQYF. The CDR3, as DNA: TGTGCCAGCACCGAACGGCTAGCGGGAGGGCCGGGAGATACGCAGTATTTT.

The rearrangement joins TRBV11-2 to TRBJ2-1; a possible D gene is TRBD2 (6 bases). Germline V gene data show CDR1 as SGHAT and CDR2 as FQNNGV. CDR3 length: 14 residues. Trimming took off 4 bases at V and 7 bases at J, with 14 bases between the two ends. The CDR3 is CASSSPGGRNEQFF. The CDR3 DNA reads TGTGCCAGCAGCTCCCCCGGAGGGAGAAATGAGCAGTTCTTC.

This clone was counted between two and nine times. J is TRBJ2-5 and V is TRBV28, with D maybe TRBD2 (5 bases). This CDR3 has 13 amino acids. Between the trimmed V and J ends, which lost 6 bases and 2 bases, there was a span of 10 bases. Germline V CDR1 and CDR2: MDHEN, SYDVKM. This CDR3 reads CASRIGSQETQYF. The CDR3 nucleotides read TGTGCCAGCAGAATAGGGAGTCAAGAGACCCAGTACTTC.

This clone was counted ten times or more. J is TRBJ2-1 and V is TRBV28, with D maybe TRBD2 (6 bases). Germline V CDR1 and CDR2: MDHEN, SYDVKM. V lost 7 bases and J 8 bases, leaving 12 bases between the germline ends. This CDR3 is 12 amino acids long. CDR3 amino acids: CASKEGGDEQFF. The CDR3 DNA follows: TGTGCCAGCAAGGAGGGCGGGGATGAGCAGTTCTTC.

The V and J genes are TRBV27 and TRBJ1-4; D unclear. This CDR3 is built from 16 residues. Germline V gene sequence: CDR1 MNHEY, CDR2 SMNVEV (reference sequence). V was cut by 6 bases and J by 2 bases, with 16 bases left in between. CDR3 DNA sequence: TGTGCCAGCAGACCCGGGAGGGTAACGACTAATGAAAAACTGTTTTTT. As protein: CASRPGRVTTNEKLFF.

In its sample, this clone was seen a few times. CDR3 in DNA: TGCAGTGCGTCAGGGCCCGGGGAGCTGTTTTTT. Translation gives CSASGPGELFF. The chain joins TRBV20-1 to TRBJ2-2, with D possibly matching TRBD1 (5 bases). V was clipped by 6 bases and J by 6 bases, with 8 bases between them. Germline CDR1 is DFQATT and CDR2 is SNEGSKA (reference sequence). The CDR3 is made up of 11 amino acids.